Detailed here is one TCR beta chain. Its specificity is unknown. This sample stems from a study of shared clonotypes between healthy human individuals. Each donor was a Caucasian adult residing in Nashville, Tennessee. Trimming removed 0 bases from V and 9 bases from J, with 10 bases in between. The CDR3 is 13 amino acids. Germline CDR1 SGHTS, CDR2 YDEGEE. Whole-study findings and limits: The sampled material consisted only of blood, and tissue repertoires are likely to differ. Enrolling few donors narrowed the genetic and exposure-history diversity that was represented. Among non-shared clonotypes, generation probabilities were lower than among those shared by all four donors.

Only in-frame clones appear in the TCRdb table, and some are missing; sequencing was by immunoSEQ multiplex PCR. Among approximately 320,000 clones listed, approximately 79% were seen once. The genes are TRBV5-8 and TRBJ2-1, with no clear D. The clonotype comes from a man younger than 40 in good health. Sequenced input: memory CD4+ T cells sorted from blood. Documented subset: CD45RA-negative fraction. The CDR3 DNA sequence: TGTGCCAGCAGCTTGGCTCCCGGTGGTGAGCAGTTCTTC. It yields the protein CASSLAPGGEQFF.